Listed here are 23 T cell receptor beta chains from one sample, sequenced in a study of tumor-infiltrating lymphocytes in primary liver carcinoma. Joint extraction of RNA and DNA used about 17-31 mg of bulk tissue that was unsorted. Starting material of 500 to 600 ng total RNA yielded TCR beta cDNA via a constant-region primer. Employing slightly modified ARM-PCR, three nested multiplex PCR rounds were run, and these gave rise to the TCR beta libraries. Investigators reported that the first two PCR rounds, at 10 to 11 cycles each, used TRBV1-TRBV30 forward primers with a C-beta reverse primer. Using its own MiXCR run on the multiplex PCR reads, TCRdb lists one record per CDR3 protein. This sample has roughly 120,000 distinct CDR3 sequences, with less than 75% found just once. Sample: tumor-adjacent normal liver tissue. Every receptor here comes from a woman aged 60-75 years with primary liver carcinoma and hepatitis B virus infection.

With regard to this clonotype: At one boundary the junction diverges from the germline segment, which might be a read error. This rearrangement joins TRBV20-1 to TRBJ2-7; D gene ambiguous. In germline, CDR1 is DFQATT, CDR2 SNEGSKA (reference sequence). The CDR3 has 14 residues. The CDR3 bases are TGCGGTGCTAGTCTTATCGGCCGGCCCTACGAGCAGTACTTC. It codes for CGASLIGRPYEQYF.

Note on this clonotype: The CDR3 does not end in the conserved phenylalanine or tryptophan, so this is likely a read error. This chain uses TRBV4-1 with TRBJ2-5; TRBD2 matches at 9 bases. This CDR3 spans 19 amino acids. Germline CDR1 reads MGHRA; CDR2 reads YSYEKL. In DNA form, the CDR3 reads TGTGCCAGCAGCCAAGTTGGCGGGAGGGCTCGCCGGGTTGAAGAGACCCAGTACCTC. This translates into CASSQVGGRARRVEETQYL.

Comment on this clonotype: Since a much larger clone is just one base distant, this may be a read error. DNA for the CDR3: TGTGCCAGCAGCTTACCCGGGACAGAGGTTTACAATGAGCAGTTCTTC. It specifies CASSLPGTEVYNEQFF. The chain is built from TRBV13 and TRBJ2-1; TRBD1 matches at 7 bases. The germline gives CDR1 PRHDT, CDR2 FYEKMQ (reference sequence). Trimming took 2 bases from V and 4 from J; bases not matched to a gene: 8. The CDR3 has 16 residues.

For this clonotype: It is unclear where the CDR3 begins or ends on the DNA, so no DNA is shown, and the CDR3 is as TCRdb lists it. The J gene is TRBJ2-7, the V gene TRBV29-1; the D segment call TRBD1 is taken from the table without a DNA check. The CDR3 adds up to 12 amino acids, both ends counted. Per the germline V gene, CDR1 is SQVTM and CDR2 is ANQGSEA. CDR3 loop: CSVGTGSYEQYF.

The rearrangement uses TRBV6-5 and TRBJ2-5, with D tentatively TRBD2 (6 bases). There are 14 residues in the CDR3. The germline V gene has CDR1 MNHEY and CDR2 SVGAGI. Trimming pared 8 bases from V and 5 bases from J, leaving 18 bases between. The CDR3 DNA sequence: TGTGCCAGCCGGAGGGTACAGGTGGCGGAGACCCAGTACTTC. It is translated as CASRRVQVAETQYF.

Comment on this clonotype: With a much larger clone just one base away, this may be a read error. The gene calls are TRBV28 and TRBJ2-2; 8 bases line up with TRBD2. The CDR3 consists of 14 residues. Germline values: CDR1 MDHEN, CDR2 SYDVKM. The CDR3 sequence is CASGTRGDTVELFF. CDR3 nucleotide sequence: TGTGCCAGCGGGACTAGGGGCGACACCGTGGAGCTGTTTTTT.

Concerning this clonotype: This may come from a read error, since a much larger clone is one base off. The chain combines TRBV5-4 with TRBJ2-1; 8 nucleotides match TRBD1. V trimming: 5 bases; J trimming: 6 bases; junction bases outside the gene matches: 10. This CDR3 is built from 15 residues. Germline V gene data show CDR1 as SGHNT and CDR2 as YYREEE (reference sequence). CDR3 in amino acids: CASRAGGRGGNEQFF. The CDR3, as DNA: TGTGCCAGCAGAGCAGGGGGCCGAGGGGGCAATGAGCAGTTCTTC.

In regard to this clonotype: The conserved phenylalanine or tryptophan normally closing the CDR3 is absent here, so this likely arose from a read error. The chain uses TRBV5-6 and TRBJ2-1; the D gene is possibly TRBD1 (6 bases). Germline V gives CDR1 SGHDT, CDR2 YYEEEE. The CDR3 has 15 amino acids. Trimming took 7 bases from V and 4 from J, leaving 18 bases between them. The CDR3 coding sequence is TGTGCCAGCCAAGACCAGGGGAACTTTTACAATGAGCAGTTCCTC. This gives the protein CASQDQGNFYNEQFL.

The chain combines TRBV11-2 with TRBJ1-1; 7 bases match TRBD1. This CDR3 has 19 amino acids. Germline trimming cut 4 bases from V and 0 bases from J; bases unmatched to any gene: 17. Germline loops: CDR1 SGHAT, CDR2 FQNNGV. The CDR3 sequence is CASSCDLTGMRRVNTEAFF. CDR3 nucleotides: TGTGCCAGCAGCTGTGATTTGACAGGGATGAGGAGGGTGAACACTGAAGCTTTCTTT.

There are many counts of this clonotype. The chain employs TRBV7-9 and TRBJ1-1, with 10 bases aligning to TRBD1. Germline CDR1 SEHNR, CDR2 FQNEAQ (reference sequence). The CDR3 consists of 15 residues. The J segment lost 5 bases and the V segment lost 2 bases, leaving 5 bases of the junction unmatched. The CDR3 spells CASSLRQGARTEAFF. The CDR3, as DNA: TGTGCCAGCAGCTTAAGACAGGGGGCGCGGACTGAAGCTTTCTTT.

In its sample, this clonotype was seen many times. The chain uses TRBV5-5 and TRBJ2-2; D gene uncertain. The CDR3 is made up of 13 amino acids. CDR1 and CDR2 from the germline V gene are SGHKS and YYEKEE (reference sequence). V was shortened by 9 bases and J by 4 bases, with 13 bases between the two germline ends. CDR3 nucleotide sequence: TGTGCCACCGGGTATAGTCCCACCGGGGAGCTGTTTTTT. Amino acid sequence: CATGYSPTGELFF. Combining the CDR3 with reference TRBV5-5 and TRBJ2-2 gives the whole variable domain DAGVTQSPTHLIKTRGQQVTLRCSPISGHKSVSWYQQVLGQGPQFIFQYYEKEERGRGNFPDRFSARQFPNYSSELNVNALLLGDSALYLCATGYSPTGELFFGEGSRLTVL.

Remarks on this clonotype: Compared with germline, one end of the junction differs, possibly owing to a read error. V gene TRBV11-2 combines with J gene TRBJ2-1, with D possibly TRBD2 on 6 matching bases. The germline gives CDR1 SGHAT, CDR2 FQNNGV. The CDR3 runs 14 residues. This CDR3 reads CTSSRLEGDNEQLF. The CDR3, as DNA: TGTACCAGCAGCCGACTAGAGGGAGACAATGAGCAGCTCTTC.

As concerns this clonotype: This sequence may be a read error, since a much larger clone differs from it by one base. This sequence joins TRBV7-9 and TRBJ1-1; 10 bases line up with TRBD1. This CDR3 spans 13 amino acids. Per germline, CDR1 SEHNR and CDR2 FQNEAQ (reference sequence). The CDR3 bases are TGTACCAGCAGCCCCGGGACAGGGGATGAAGCTTTCTTT. Translated: CTSSPGTGDEAFF.

To note about this clonotype: This may be a read error: a much more frequent sequence differs by one nucleotide. The V call is TRBV11-2, the J call TRBJ1-5; tentative D call: TRBD1 (5 bases). This CDR3 has 13 amino acids. Trimming left V 6 bases short and J 3 bases short, with 9 bases between. Per germline, CDR1 SGHAT and CDR2 FQNNGV. The CDR3, as DNA: TGTGCCAGCAGAAGACAGATCAATCAGCCCCAGCATTTT. Residues: CASRRQINQPQHF.

On this clonotype: At one boundary the junction diverges from the germline segment, which might be a read error. The rearrangement uses TRBV11-1 and TRBJ2-3; D possibly uses TRBD1 or TRBD2 (5 bases each). Germline V CDR1 and CDR2: SGHAT, FQDESV (reference sequence). The CDR3 contains 19 residues. CDR3 residues: CASSSGGSSVGACTVTQYF. The CDR3 DNA is TGTGCCAGCAGCTCTGGGGGAAGCTCTGTTGGAGCCTGCACAGTTACGCAGTATTTT.

This clonotype appeared once. This CDR3 fails to terminate in the conserved phenylalanine or tryptophan, so it likely reflects a read error. The chain couples TRBV12-3 or TRBV12-4 to TRBJ2-7; the D gene is possibly TRBD1 (5 bases). The germline V and J ends were trimmed by 1 base and 3 bases, with 13 bases remaining between them. The CDR3 is 15 amino acids. The CDR3: CASSLGRQGYYEQYL. The CDR3 bases are TGTGCCAGCAGTTTAGGCCGGCAGGGCTACTACGAGCAGTACCTC.

The chain is built from TRBV4-1 and TRBJ2-3; the match to TRBD1 covers 7 bases. The CDR3 extends over 15 amino acids. The ends lost 5 bases at V and 1 base at J; junction bases unmatched: 6. Germline V lookup: CDR1 MGHRA, CDR2 YSYEKL. The CDR3 DNA is TGCGCCAGCAGCACCAGGGGGAGAGGCACAGATACGCAGTATTTT. Its protein product is CASSTRGRGTDTQYF.

A note on this clonotype: Given the absence of the conserved phenylalanine or tryptophan at the CDR3 end, a read error is likely. The limits of the CDR3 on the DNA are not certain, so only TCRdb's listed CDR3 is given. V is TRBV6-5 and J is TRBJ2-4; the DNA was not compared with TRBD1, the D call given in the table. Germline V gene data show CDR1 as MNHEY and CDR2 as SVGAGI. A total of 12 residues make up the CDR3, ends included. CDR3 residues: CARGQNKNIQHL.

This clonotype was detected once. A much larger clone differs by one base, so this may be a read error. The genes are TRBV28 and TRBJ2-5, with 8 bases aligning to TRBD1. The CDR3 sequence is 13 residues long. CDR1 is MDHEN, CDR2 SYDVKM, per germline. The CDR3 DNA is TGTGCCAGCAGCCCAGGGGGCGGAAAGACCCTGTACTTC. It translates to CASSPGGGKTLYF.

In the case of this clonotype: The CDR3 does not close with the conserved phenylalanine or tryptophan, likely indicating a read error. The rearrangement uses TRBV4-2 and TRBJ2-2; D uncertain. Germline CDR1 and CDR2: LGHNA and YNFKEQ. The length of the CDR3 is 15 residues. CDR3 sequence (DNA): TGTGTCAGCAGCCAAAGCATACTGAACACCGGGGAGCTGTTTTCT. This codes for CVSSQSILNTGELFS.

This clonotype was counted a single time. The J gene is TRBJ2-6, the V gene TRBV6-5, with D perhaps matching TRBD1 or TRBD2 (5 bases each). The germline V and J ends were trimmed by 6 bases and 8 bases, with 23 bases remaining between them. The germline gives CDR1 MNHEY, CDR2 SVGAGI. The CDR3 is 17 amino acids. For the CDR3, the DNA is TGTGCCAGCAGAAAAGGGACCGCTCTCTCTGAGACCAACGTCCTGACTTTC. Translating gives CASRKGTALSETNVLTF.

Turning to this clonotype: The junction departs from the called germline gene at one end, perhaps through a read error. The chain carries TRBV5-1 and TRBJ2-2; 8 bases agree with TRBD2. Germline V lookup: CDR1 SGHRS, CDR2 YFSETQ. The CDR3 length is 15 residues. The CDR3 DNA reads TGCGCCAGCAACATTCAAGCGGGAGTTTCCGGGGAACTGTTTTTT. Translating it yields CASNIQAGVSGELFF.

This clonotype was picked up one time. The conserved phenylalanine or tryptophan normally closing the CDR3 is absent here, so this likely arose from a read error. The rearrangement uses TRBV6-1 and TRBJ1-5; maybe TRBD1 (6 bases). This CDR3 has 13 residues. The V end was cut by 9 bases, the J end by 7 bases, with 16 bases between. The germline CDR1 and CDR2 sequences are MNHNS and SASEGT. The CDR3 region has the DNA TGTGCCAGTAGCGGCGCGGGGGGCCAGCCCCAGCATCTT. Translation gives CASSGAGGQPQHL.